This entry describes one T cell receptor beta chain. CDR3 size: 15 residues. V lost 5 bases, J lost 7 bases, and 15 bases lay in between. CDR1 and CDR2 from the germline V gene are SEHNR and FQNEAQ (reference sequence). This sample is part of a study of T cell changes during pregnancy in multiple sclerosis. Here immunoSEQ multiplex PCR was the method, and the copy in TCRdb shows in-frame clones only, minus some. The data contain approximately 100,000 clones, roughly 92% of them seen just once; the ten biggest clones take up 3.5%. The V and J genes are TRBV7-9 and TRBJ1-6, with TRBD1 as a possible D gene (6 bases). The specimen was peripheral blood, collected after pregnancy. This receptor was taken from a female donor with multiple sclerosis, enrolled in a pregnancy study. CDR3 residues: CASSPIGGVNSPLHF. In nucleotides, the CDR3 is TGTGCCAGCAGCCCAATAGGGGGGGTGAATTCACCCCTCCACTTT.